These T cell receptor beta chains were read from a single sample in a study of molecular identifiers for immune sequencing clone quantification. TCRdb reprocessed the PCR reads via MiXCR and lists one record per CDR3 protein. Seen here are around 40,000 distinct CDR3 sequences, roughly 21% observed once, and the top ten hold under 1.3%. The sequenced sample was naive CD8+ T cells from blood, with Jurkat cell RNA spiked in. The receptor set was obtained from a human donor in good health. Some libraries in this study had Jurkat cell RNA spiked in. Each CDR3 is given with its conserved first and last residue. The D gene is left open where the match is weak. Not every row has a clone size; where given, it reads once, few, many or a size class.

D gene	J gene	clone size	V gene	CDR3 protein	CDR3 DNA
NA	TRBJ2-3	many	TRBV4-1	CASSQVGGSSTDTQYF	TGCGCCAGCAGCCAAGTTGGCGGATCTAGCACAGATACGCAGTATTTT
TRBD2	TRBJ2-3	many	TRBV27	CASARVGTRLPDTQYF	TGTGCCAGCGCACGGGTTGGGACTAGACTCCCAGATACGCAGTATTTT
NA	TRBJ2-7	NA	TRBV29-1	CSVEDSYEQYF	TGCAGCGTTGAAGATTCCTACGAGCAGTACTTC
TRBD1	TRBJ2-7	NA	TRBV20-1	CSALGQGPYEQYF	TGCAGTGCTCTGGGACAGGGGCCCTACGAGCAGTACTTC
TRBD1	TRBJ2-7	NA	TRBV28	CASSLSQGAGRYF	TGTGCCAGCAGTTTAAGCCAGGGGGCTGGTCGGTACTTC
TRBD2	TRBJ2-7	many	TRBV6-6	CASSLETSGRNEQYF	TGTGCCAGCAGCCTTGAGACTAGCGGGAGGAACGAGCAGTACTTC
NA	TRBJ2-7	NA	TRBV4-1	CASSPKTDGVYEQYF	TGCGCCAGCAGCCCGAAAACAGACGGAGTCTACGAGCAGTACTTC
NA	TRBJ1-5	NA	TRBV13	CASSLGRGDQPQHF	TGTGCCAGCAGCTTAGGCAGGGGAGATCAGCCACAGCATTTT
TRBD1	TRBJ1-5	many	TRBV19	CASSADRGSNQPQHF	TGTGCCAGTAGTGCGGACAGGGGATCAAATCAGCCCCAGCATTTT
NA	TRBJ2-3	NA	TRBV28	CASRRTLGGTDTQYF	TGTGCCAGCAGGCGGACACTTGGGGGCACAGATACGCAGTATTTT
NA	TRBJ2-2	many	TRBV19	CASSIWGGATLTGELFF	TGTGCCAGTAGTATTTGGGGGGGGGCCACGTTGACCGGGGAGCTGTTTTTT
NA	TRBJ2-1	many	TRBV5-8	CASSLDRGENEQFF	TGTGCCAGCAGCCTGGACAGAGGCGAAAATGAGCAGTTCTTC
NA	TRBJ2-3	many	TRBV7-9	CASDLSPLRDTQYF	TGTGCCAGCGACCTGTCCCCTTTACGAGATACGCAGTATTTT
TRBD2	TRBJ2-1	many	TRBV12-5	CASGLVETGTSGRVSYNEQFF	TGTGCTAGTGGTTTGGTAGAAACTGGGACTAGCGGGAGGGTGTCCTACAATGAGCAGTTCTTC
NA	TRBJ1-2	many	TRBV2	CASSEIKNYGYTF	TGTGCCAGCAGTGAAATAAAGAACTATGGCTACACCTTC
NA	TRBJ2-2	many	TRBV20-1	CSANPGHANTGELFF	TGCAGTGCTAACCCGGGACACGCGAACACCGGGGAGCTGTTTTTT
NA	TRBJ2-3	many	TRBV7-6	CASSRGWGPTDTQYF	TGTGCCAGCAGCCGGGGGTGGGGGCCGACAGATACGCAGTATTTT
NA	TRBJ1-5	NA	TRBV5-3	CASIASQGFTDTQHF	TGTGCCAGCATAGCCTCGCAGGGCTTCACAGATACGCAGCATTTT
TRBD1	TRBJ2-3	NA	TRBV5-6	CAGITTGVNTDTQYF	TGCGCCGGCATCACCACAGGGGTTAACACAGATACGCAGTATTTT
NA	TRBJ2-3	many	TRBV13	CASSLRGSGLTDTQYF	TGTGCCAGCAGCTTAAGGGGGTCCGGGCTCACAGATACGCAGTATTTT
NA	TRBJ2-1	once	TRBV7-9	CASSLSPNEQFF	TGTGCCAGCAGCTTATCTCCCAATGAGCAGTTCTTC
TRBD2	TRBJ2-7	many	TRBV20-1	CSARVWVASGGRYEQYF	TGCAGTGCTAGAGTATGGGTGGCTAGCGGGGGGCGCTACGAGCAGTACTTC
NA	TRBJ1-1	many	TRBV12-3/TRBV12-4	CASLEGNTEAFF	TGTGCCAGCCTGGAAGGGAACACTGAAGCTTTCTTT
NA	TRBJ2-3	many	TRBV4-1	CASSQVSGTDTQYF	TGCGCCAGCAGCCAAGTTAGCGGCACAGATACGCAGTATTTT
TRBD2	TRBJ2-2	many	TRBV6-2/TRBV6-3	CASSSLAGTNTGELFF	TGTGCCAGCAGTTCACTAGCGGGAACGAACACCGGGGAGCTGTTTTTT
NA	TRBJ2-7	NA	TRBV7-8	CASSLGPKTYEQYF	TGTGCCAGCAGCTTGGGGCCCAAGACCTACGAGCAGTACTTC
NA	TRBJ2-5	many	TRBV28	CASSPLVRETQYF	TGTGCCAGCAGTCCGCTAGTTAGGGAGACCCAGTACTTC
TRBD2	TRBJ2-3	once	TRBV13	CASSLAFPSGGAYGSTDTQYF	TGTGCCAGCAGCTTAGCCTTCCCGAGCGGGGGGGCCTATGGTAGCACAGATACGCAGTATTTT
TRBD1	TRBJ1-1	medium-sized	TRBV29-1	CSVADRGVSAEAFF	TGCAGCGTTGCGGACAGGGGGGTTAGCGCTGAAGCTTTCTTT
NA	TRBJ2-5	NA	TRBV7-6	CASSLAEIQETQYF	TGTGCCAGCAGCTTAGCTGAGATCCAAGAGACCCAGTACTTC
NA	TRBJ1-2	many	TRBV20-1	CSAQTPQGANYGYTF	TGCAGTGCTCAGACCCCCCAGGGAGCTAACTATGGCTACACCTTC
NA	TRBJ2-5	many	TRBV19	CASSTHRGGETQYF	TGTGCCAGTAGTACCCACCGGGGCGGCGAGACCCAGTACTTC
NA	TRBJ2-3	NA	TRBV12-3/TRBV12-4	CASSFEGGADTQYF	TGTGCCAGCAGTTTCGAGGGGGGTGCAGATACGCAGTATTTT
TRBD2	TRBJ2-3	many	TRBV7-9	CASSLRTSARTDTQYF	TGTGCCAGCAGCTTAAGGACTAGCGCCCGCACAGATACGCAGTATTTT
NA	TRBJ2-2	NA	TRBV9	CASSLDSEAGELFF	TGTGCCAGCAGCTTAGACAGCGAAGCCGGGGAGCTGTTTTTT
TRBD1	TRBJ1-4	NA	TRBV5-1	CASSLGQGAGGGKPFF	TGCGCCAGCAGCTTGGGGCAGGGGGCCGGTGGAGGAAAACCGTTTTTT
NA	TRBJ2-7	many	TRBV11-2	CASSPPSRLSYEQYF	TGTGCCAGCAGCCCACCTTCGAGATTATCCTACGAGCAGTACTTC
NA	TRBJ2-7	many	TRBV28	CASSQGLAAYEQYF	TGTGCCAGCAGCCAGGGGCTAGCGGCCTACGAGCAGTACTTC
NA	TRBJ1-1	many	TRBV19	CASSIAGTNTEAFF	TGTGCCAGTAGTATAGCGGGCACCAACACTGAAGCTTTCTTT
NA	TRBJ1-1	many	TRBV19	CASIPGTQYTEAFF	TGTGCCAGTATCCCAGGGACCCAATATACTGAAGCTTTCTTT
NA	TRBJ2-7	many	TRBV20-1	CQPARGALLYEQYF	TGCCAACCGGCCAGGGGGGCGCTTCTTTACGAGCAGTACTTC
NA	TRBJ2-5	NA	TRBV29-1	CSVARGRALAQETQYF	TGCAGCGTTGCTAGGGGTCGGGCGTTGGCCCAAGAGACCCAGTACTTC
NA	TRBJ2-5	few	TRBV7-9	CASSPSRTQYF	TGTGCCAGCAGCCCGTCTAGGACCCAGTACTTC
TRBD2	TRBJ2-7	many	TRBV7-9	CASSGTSGYEQYF	TGTGCCAGCAGCGGGACTAGCGGTTACGAGCAGTACTTC
TRBD1	TRBJ2-7	many	TRBV4-3	CASSTGQGTYEQYF	TGCGCCAGCAGCACCGGACAGGGGACCTACGAGCAGTACTTC
NA	TRBJ2-3	NA	TRBV10-3	CAISEPSGDTDTQYF	TGTGCCATCAGTGAGCCCTCAGGGGATACAGATACGCAGTATTTT
TRBD2	TRBJ2-5	many	TRBV19	CASSIGLAGQETQYF	TGTGCCAGTAGTATCGGGCTAGCGGGCCAAGAGACCCAGTACTTC
NA	TRBJ2-2	many	TRBV6-2/TRBV6-3	CASRLSYTGELFF	TGTGCCAGCAGGCTGTCATACACCGGGGAGCTGTTTTTT
NA	TRBJ1-1	many	TRBV6-2/TRBV6-3	CASSYVLNEAFF	TGTGCCAGCAGTTACGTGTTGAATGAAGCTTTCTTT
NA	TRBJ2-2	many	TRBV20-1	CSAKDLTRVTNTGELFF	TGCAGTGCTAAAGATCTGACAAGGGTTACAAACACCGGGGAGCTGTTTTTT
NA	TRBJ2-3	many	TRBV13	CASSSPTGIARDTQYF	TGTGCCAGCAGCTCACCCACCGGGATCGCGCGGGATACGCAGTATTTT